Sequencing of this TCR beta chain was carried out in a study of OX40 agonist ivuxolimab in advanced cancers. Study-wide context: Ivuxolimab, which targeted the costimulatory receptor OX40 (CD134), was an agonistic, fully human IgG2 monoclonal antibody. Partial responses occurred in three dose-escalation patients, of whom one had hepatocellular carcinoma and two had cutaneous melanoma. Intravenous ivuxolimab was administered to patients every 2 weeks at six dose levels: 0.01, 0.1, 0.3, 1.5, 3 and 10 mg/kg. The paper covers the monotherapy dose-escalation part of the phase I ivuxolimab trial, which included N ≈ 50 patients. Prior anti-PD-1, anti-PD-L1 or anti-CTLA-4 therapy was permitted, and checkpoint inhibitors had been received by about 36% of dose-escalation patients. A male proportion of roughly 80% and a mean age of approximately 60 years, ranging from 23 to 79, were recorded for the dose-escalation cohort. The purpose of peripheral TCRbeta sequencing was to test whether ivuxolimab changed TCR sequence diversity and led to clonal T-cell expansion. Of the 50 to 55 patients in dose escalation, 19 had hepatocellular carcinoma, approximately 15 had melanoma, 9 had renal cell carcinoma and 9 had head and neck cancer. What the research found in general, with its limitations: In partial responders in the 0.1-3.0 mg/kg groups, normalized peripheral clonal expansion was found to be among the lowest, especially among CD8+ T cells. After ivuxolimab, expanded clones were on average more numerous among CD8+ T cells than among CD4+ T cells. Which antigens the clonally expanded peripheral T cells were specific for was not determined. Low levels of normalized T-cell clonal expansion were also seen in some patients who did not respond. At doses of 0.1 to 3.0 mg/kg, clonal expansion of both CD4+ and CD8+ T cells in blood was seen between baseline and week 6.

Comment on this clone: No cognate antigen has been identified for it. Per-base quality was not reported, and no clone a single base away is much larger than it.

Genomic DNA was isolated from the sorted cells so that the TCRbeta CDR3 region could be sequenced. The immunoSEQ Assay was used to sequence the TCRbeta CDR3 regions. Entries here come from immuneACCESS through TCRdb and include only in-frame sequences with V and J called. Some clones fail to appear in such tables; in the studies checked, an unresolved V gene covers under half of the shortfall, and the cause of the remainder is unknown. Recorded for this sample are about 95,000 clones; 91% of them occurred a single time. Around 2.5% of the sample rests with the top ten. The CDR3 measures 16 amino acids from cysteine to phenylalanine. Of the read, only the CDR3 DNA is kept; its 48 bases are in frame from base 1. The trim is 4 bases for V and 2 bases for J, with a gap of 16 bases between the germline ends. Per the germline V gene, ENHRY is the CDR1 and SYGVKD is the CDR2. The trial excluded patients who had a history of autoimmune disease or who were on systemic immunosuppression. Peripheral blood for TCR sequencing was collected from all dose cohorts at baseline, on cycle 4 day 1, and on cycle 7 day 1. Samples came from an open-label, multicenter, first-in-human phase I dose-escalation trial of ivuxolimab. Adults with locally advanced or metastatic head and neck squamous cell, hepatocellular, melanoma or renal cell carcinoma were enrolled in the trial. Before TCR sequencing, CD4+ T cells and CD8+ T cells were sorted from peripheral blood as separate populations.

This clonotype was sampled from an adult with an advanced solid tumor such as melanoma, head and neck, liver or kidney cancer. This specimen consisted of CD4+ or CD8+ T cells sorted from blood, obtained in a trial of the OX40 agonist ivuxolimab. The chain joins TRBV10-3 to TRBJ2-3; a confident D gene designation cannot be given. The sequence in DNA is TGTGCCATCAGTGTCAGTACCACAAAATCCACAGATACGCAGTATTTT. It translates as CAISVSTTKSTDTQYF.